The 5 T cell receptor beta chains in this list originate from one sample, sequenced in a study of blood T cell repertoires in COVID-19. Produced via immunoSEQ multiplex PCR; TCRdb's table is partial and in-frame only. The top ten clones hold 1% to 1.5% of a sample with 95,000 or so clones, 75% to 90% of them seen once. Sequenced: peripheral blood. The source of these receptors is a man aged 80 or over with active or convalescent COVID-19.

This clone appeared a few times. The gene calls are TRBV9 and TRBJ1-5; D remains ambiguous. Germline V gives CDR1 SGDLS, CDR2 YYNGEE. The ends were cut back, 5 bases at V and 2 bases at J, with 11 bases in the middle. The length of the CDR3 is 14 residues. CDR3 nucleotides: TGTGCCAGCAGTCGAGATACGGGCAATCAGCCCCAGCATTTT. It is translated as CASSRDTGNQPQHF.

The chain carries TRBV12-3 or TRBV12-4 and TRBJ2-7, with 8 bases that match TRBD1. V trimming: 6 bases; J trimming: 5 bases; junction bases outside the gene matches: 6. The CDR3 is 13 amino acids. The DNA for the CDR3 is TGTGCCAGCAGCCTATGGACAGGGAACGAGCAGTACTTC. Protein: CASSLWTGNEQYF.

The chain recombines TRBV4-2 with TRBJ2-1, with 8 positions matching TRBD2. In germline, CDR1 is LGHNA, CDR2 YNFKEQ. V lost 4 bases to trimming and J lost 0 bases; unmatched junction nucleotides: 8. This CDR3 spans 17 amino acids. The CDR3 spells CASSPQVGRASYNEQFF. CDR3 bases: TGTGCCAGCAGCCCCCAGGTCGGGAGGGCCTCCTACAATGAGCAGTTCTTC.

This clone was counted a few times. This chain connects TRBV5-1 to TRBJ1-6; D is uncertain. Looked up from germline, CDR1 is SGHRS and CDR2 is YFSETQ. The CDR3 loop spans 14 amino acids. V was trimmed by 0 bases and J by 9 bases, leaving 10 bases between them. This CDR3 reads CASSLGSGGSPLHF. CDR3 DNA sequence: TGCGCCAGCAGCTTGGGCAGCGGCGGTTCACCCCTCCACTTT. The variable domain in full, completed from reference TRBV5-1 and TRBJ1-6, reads KAGVTQTPRYLIKTRGQQVTLSCSPISGHRSVSWYQQTPGQGLQFLFEYFSETQRNKGNFPGRFSGRQFSNSRSEMNVSTLELGDSALYLCASSLGSGGSPLHFGNGTRLTVT.

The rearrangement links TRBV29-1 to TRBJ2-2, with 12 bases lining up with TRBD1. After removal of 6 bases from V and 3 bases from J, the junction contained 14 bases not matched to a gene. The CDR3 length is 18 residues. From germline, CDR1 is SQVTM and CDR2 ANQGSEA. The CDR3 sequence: CSVREAGTGGEYTGELFF. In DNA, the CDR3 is TGCAGCGTCCGAGAAGCCGGGACAGGGGGCGAGTACACCGGGGAGCTGTTTTTT.